This TCR beta chain derives from a study of PD-1 blockade in mismatch repair-deficient tumors. As for the study in general: Patients had 11 to 13 mismatch repair-deficient cancer types and were previously treated and progressing.

Assay: immunoSEQ multiplex PCR; the TCRdb copy retains only in-frame clones and omits some. The table lists approximately 120,000 clones, about 88% of them singletons, with roughly 14% in the top ten. V was cut by 6 bases and J by 5 bases, with 20 bases left in between. CDR3 length equals 16 residues. Germline V gene sequence: CDR1 LNHDA, CDR2 SQIVND (reference sequence). Study-level points and caveats: Tumor-resident clones, often absent from pretreatment blood, expanded after pembrolizumab and then contracted.

A few pembrolizumab responders had their TCRs sequenced. Concerning this clone: No antigen is known for it.

The V call is TRBV19, the J call TRBJ2-1, with D possibly matching TRBD2 (5 bases). The starting material was peripheral blood, obtained 44 weeks after starting pembrolizumab. This clonotype was obtained from an adult with mismatch repair-deficient cancer. CDR3: CASSSKVAGNNNEQFF. The CDR3 DNA reads as TGTGCCAGTAGCTCCAAGGTTGCGGGTAATAACAATGAGCAGTTCTTC.